Listed below are T cell receptor beta chains from one sample, sequenced in a study of T cell repertoires in aging, cancer and after chemotherapy. TCRdb recomputed calls from the multiplex PCR reads with MiXCR, one row per CDR3 protein. The sample shows approximately 5,600 distinct CDR3 sequences, 25% to 30% of them seen only once. The sample consisted of blood. The receptors originated from a human donor with a solid tumor. The CDR3 runs from the conserved cysteine through the conserved F or W. A D gene is named only where the DNA matches it firmly. A row's size may be missing; if present it is once, few, many or a size class.

abundance: NA
d_gene: NA
v_gene: TRBV7-9
j_gene: TRBJ1-1
CDR3aa: CASSLGPSRGWTEAFF
CDR3nt: TGTGCCAGCAGCTTAGGCCCCTCAAGAGGCTGGACTGAAGCTTTCTTT

abundance: medium-sized
d_gene: NA
v_gene: TRBV19
j_gene: TRBJ2-1
CDR3aa: CASDGGSEQFF
CDR3nt: TGTGCCAGCGACGGGGGCAGTGAGCAGTTCTTC

abundance: once
d_gene: TRBD2
v_gene: TRBV28
j_gene: TRBJ2-1
CDR3aa: CASSSTSGGELNEQFF
CDR3nt: TGTGCCAGCAGTTCGACTAGCGGGGGGGAACTGAATGAGCAGTTCTTC

abundance: NA
d_gene: TRBD2
v_gene: TRBV6-5
j_gene: TRBJ2-2
CDR3aa: CASSYLRGGNTGELFF
CDR3nt: TGTGCCAGCAGTTACCTGCGGGGGGGAAACACCGGGGAGCTGTTTTTT

abundance: few
d_gene: TRBD1
v_gene: TRBV20-1
j_gene: TRBJ1-6
CDR3aa: CSARDLRQGLYNSPLHF
CDR3nt: TGCAGTGCTAGAGATTTGAGACAGGGGCTCTATAATTCACCCCTCCACTTT

abundance: few
d_gene: TRBD1
v_gene: TRBV6-8
j_gene: TRBJ2-2
CDR3aa: CASSYSGGGTGTGVRWELFF
CDR3nt: TGTGCCAGCAGTTACTCCGGCGGAGGGACCGGGACAGGGGTACGGTGGGAGCTGTTTTTT

abundance: NA
d_gene: NA
v_gene: TRBV5-1
j_gene: TRBJ1-1
CDR3aa: CASRPDSYSEAFF
CDR3nt: TGCGCCAGCAGACCCGACAGTTACTCCGAAGCTTTCTTT

abundance: NA
d_gene: TRBD1
v_gene: TRBV28
j_gene: TRBJ1-1
CDR3aa: CASSYSNPGQGPEAFF
CDR3nt: TGTGCCAGCAGTTACTCGAACCCTGGACAGGGGCCTGAAGCTTTCTTT

abundance: medium-sized
d_gene: NA
v_gene: TRBV29-1
j_gene: TRBJ1-1
CDR3aa: CSVGGSRVTEAFF
CDR3nt: TGCAGCGTTGGGGGGTCAAGGGTGACTGAAGCTTTCTTT

abundance: NA
d_gene: TRBD2
v_gene: TRBV13
j_gene: TRBJ2-2
CDR3aa: CASSLLSGGTLTGELFF
CDR3nt: TGTGCCAGCAGCTTACTTAGCGGGGGGACTCTCACCGGGGAGCTGTTTTTT

abundance: NA
d_gene: TRBD1
v_gene: TRBV27
j_gene: TRBJ2-7
CDR3aa: CASRAENLDRERFYEQYF
CDR3nt: TGTGCCAGCAGGGCGGAGAATTTGGACAGGGAGCGCTTCTACGAGCAGTACTTC

abundance: NA
d_gene: TRBD2
v_gene: TRBV20-1
j_gene: TRBJ2-3
CDR3aa: CSAEREGTDTQYF
CDR3nt: TGCAGTGCTGAGCGGGAGGGCACAGATACGCAGTATTTT

abundance: large
d_gene: TRBD2
v_gene: TRBV19
j_gene: TRBJ2-1
CDR3aa: CASSSTSGSFNEQFF
CDR3nt: TGTGCCAGTAGTAGTACTAGCGGGAGTTTTAATGAGCAGTTCTTC

abundance: NA
d_gene: NA
v_gene: TRBV28
j_gene: TRBJ2-7
CDR3aa: CASSSPQGLSQYF
CDR3nt: TGTGCCAGCAGTTCACCACAGGGCCTGAGTCAGTACTTC

abundance: medium-sized
d_gene: NA
v_gene: TRBV6-5
j_gene: TRBJ1-2
CDR3aa: CASSDKGNYGYTF
CDR3nt: TGTGCCAGCAGTGACAAGGGGAACTATGGCTACACCTTC

abundance: few
d_gene: NA
v_gene: TRBV10-3
j_gene: TRBJ1-5
CDR3aa: CAIMEQSNQPQHF
CDR3nt: TGTGCCATCATGGAACAATCCAATCAGCCCCAGCATTTT

abundance: NA
d_gene: NA
v_gene: TRBV27
j_gene: TRBJ2-3
CDR3aa: CASSLGLARTDTQYF
CDR3nt: TGTGCCAGCAGTTTAGGGCTAGCTAGAACAGATACGCAGTATTTT

abundance: medium-sized
d_gene: NA
v_gene: TRBV6-5
j_gene: TRBJ2-1
CDR3aa: CASSYPAANEQFF
CDR3nt: TGTGCCAGCAGTTACCCAGCGGCGAATGAGCAGTTCTTC

abundance: few
d_gene: NA
v_gene: TRBV7-6
j_gene: TRBJ1-1
CDR3aa: CASSLGVVGTEAFF
CDR3nt: TGTGCCAGCAGCTTGGGGGTAGTGGGGACTGAAGCTTTCTTT

abundance: NA
d_gene: TRBD1
v_gene: TRBV20-1
j_gene: TRBJ1-6
CDR3aa: CSARDGWTGDNSPLHF
CDR3nt: TGCAGTGCTAGAGATGGGTGGACAGGGGATAATTCACCCCTCCACTTT

abundance: few
d_gene: TRBD1
v_gene: TRBV29-1
j_gene: TRBJ2-6
CDR3aa: CSVGGTGRSGANVLTF
CDR3nt: TGCAGCGTTGGCGGGACAGGGCGCTCTGGGGCCAACGTCCTGACTTTC

abundance: NA
d_gene: TRBD1
v_gene: TRBV27
j_gene: TRBJ1-1
CDR3aa: CASRTGGAGLTEAFF
CDR3nt: TGTGCCAGCAGAACAGGGGGCGCAGGGTTAACTGAAGCTTTCTTT

abundance: NA
d_gene: NA
v_gene: TRBV7-2
j_gene: TRBJ1-5
CDR3aa: CASSLEGGSNQPQHF
CDR3nt: TGTGCCAGCAGCTTAGAGGGGGGTAGCAATCAGCCCCAGCATTTT

abundance: few
d_gene: NA
v_gene: TRBV28
j_gene: TRBJ1-2
CDR3aa: CASSLSAGASGYTF
CDR3nt: TGTGCCAGCAGTTTATCGGCAGGGGCGAGTGGCTACACCTTC

abundance: NA
d_gene: NA
v_gene: TRBV6-5
j_gene: TRBJ2-2
CDR3aa: CASSLSGNTGELFF
CDR3nt: TGTGCCAGCAGCCTGAGCGGGAACACCGGGGAGCTGTTTTTT

abundance: NA
d_gene: TRBD2
v_gene: TRBV7-9
j_gene: TRBJ2-7
CDR3aa: CASSLGLAGAFDEQYF
CDR3nt: TGTGCCAGCAGCTTAGGACTAGCGGGGGCGTTTGACGAGCAGTACTTC

abundance: once
d_gene: NA
v_gene: TRBV28
j_gene: TRBJ1-1
CDR3aa: CASSLTGRWTEAFF
CDR3nt: TGTGCCAGCAGTTTAACCGGGAGGTGGACTGAAGCTTTCTTT

abundance: NA
d_gene: TRBD1
v_gene: TRBV27
j_gene: TRBJ2-7
CDR3aa: CATRGQGLSYEQYF
CDR3nt: TGTGCCACCCGGGGACAGGGACTTAGCTACGAGCAGTACTTC

abundance: NA
d_gene: TRBD1
v_gene: TRBV10-1
j_gene: TRBJ1-5
CDR3aa: CARITGDSNQPQHF
CDR3nt: TGCGCCAGGATCACAGGGGATAGCAATCAGCCCCAGCATTTT

abundance: few
d_gene: NA
v_gene: TRBV15
j_gene: TRBJ1-2
CDR3aa: CATSRDLGNYGYTF
CDR3nt: TGTGCCACCAGCAGAGATCTAGGGAACTATGGCTACACCTTC

abundance: NA
d_gene: NA
v_gene: TRBV20-1
j_gene: TRBJ2-3
CDR3aa: CSASARRFGDTQYF
CDR3nt: TGCAGTGCTAGTGCGAGGCGGTTTGGAGATACGCAGTATTTT

abundance: few
d_gene: NA
v_gene: TRBV19
j_gene: TRBJ1-6
CDR3aa: CASSIGASSYNSPLHF
CDR3nt: TGTGCCAGTAGTATAGGGGCAAGCTCCTATAATTCACCCCTCCACTTT

abundance: few
d_gene: TRBD1
v_gene: TRBV19
j_gene: TRBJ1-2
CDR3aa: CASSVDRVDRTNYGYTF
CDR3nt: TGTGCCAGTAGTGTGGACAGGGTGGACCGTACTAACTATGGCTACACCTTC

abundance: few
d_gene: NA
v_gene: TRBV19
j_gene: TRBJ2-3
CDR3aa: CASSASRGTDTQYF
CDR3nt: TGTGCCAGTAGTGCGTCTCGAGGCACAGATACGCAGTATTTT

abundance: few
d_gene: NA
v_gene: TRBV19
j_gene: TRBJ1-2
CDR3aa: CASTNPQKGNYGYTF
CDR3nt: TGTGCCAGTACCAATCCGCAGAAGGGAAACTATGGCTACACCTTC

abundance: few
d_gene: TRBD2
v_gene: TRBV6-5
j_gene: TRBJ2-2
CDR3aa: CASSYPRRRTSTSGLNTGELFF
CDR3nt: TGTGCCAGCAGTTACCCTAGGCGGCGTACTTCAACTAGCGGGCTAAACACCGGGGAGCTGTTTTTT

abundance: NA
d_gene: NA
v_gene: TRBV20-1
j_gene: TRBJ2-1
CDR3aa: CSARDPQTNEQFF
CDR3nt: TGCAGTGCTAGAGATCCTCAGACTAATGAGCAGTTCTTC

abundance: few
d_gene: NA
v_gene: TRBV7-3
j_gene: TRBJ2-7
CDR3aa: CASSLVRGATREQYF
CDR3nt: TGTGCCAGCAGCTTAGTTCGGGGGGCCACACGGGAGCAGTACTTC

abundance: NA
d_gene: NA
v_gene: TRBV27
j_gene: TRBJ2-7
CDR3aa: CASSLGAGPSYEQYF
CDR3nt: TGTGCCAGCAGCCTCGGGGCGGGGCCCTCCTACGAGCAGTACTTC

abundance: NA
d_gene: TRBD1
v_gene: TRBV12-3/TRBV12-4
j_gene: TRBJ1-1
CDR3aa: CASSLGQGAQAFF
CDR3nt: TGTGCCAGCAGCCTGGGACAGGGCGCACAAGCTTTCTTT

abundance: NA
d_gene: TRBD1
v_gene: TRBV28
j_gene: TRBJ2-7
CDR3aa: CASSSAGTGAYEQYF
CDR3nt: TGTGCCAGCAGTTCAGCCGGGACAGGGGCGTACGAGCAGTACTTC

abundance: NA
d_gene: NA
v_gene: TRBV7-2
j_gene: TRBJ2-1
CDR3aa: CASTIEGTEQFF
CDR3nt: TGTGCCAGCACCATAGAGGGGACTGAGCAGTTCTTC

abundance: NA
d_gene: NA
v_gene: TRBV7-9
j_gene: TRBJ1-1
CDR3aa: CASSRLSGASMNTEAFF
CDR3nt: TGTGCCAGCAGCCGGCTGAGCGGGGCTTCTATGAACACTGAAGCTTTCTTT

abundance: NA
d_gene: NA
v_gene: TRBV5-6
j_gene: TRBJ1-6
CDR3aa: CASSLAPGGESPLHF
CDR3nt: TGTGCCAGCAGCTTGGCGCCCGGAGGGGAGTCACCCCTCCACTTT

abundance: few
d_gene: NA
v_gene: TRBV20-1
j_gene: TRBJ1-4
CDR3aa: CSAETTRGDREKLFF
CDR3nt: TGCAGTGCAGAGACCACCAGGGGCGATCGAGAAAAACTGTTTTTT

abundance: few
d_gene: NA
v_gene: TRBV6-1
j_gene: TRBJ2-3
CDR3aa: CASREPSTDTQYF
CDR3nt: TGTGCCAGCAGGGAGCCTTCCACAGATACGCAGTATTTT

abundance: few
d_gene: TRBD2
v_gene: TRBV5-4
j_gene: TRBJ2-5
CDR3aa: CASSLLRGAETQYF
CDR3nt: TGTGCCAGCAGCTTGTTGCGGGGGGCAGAGACCCAGTACTTC

abundance: few
d_gene: TRBD2
v_gene: TRBV6-2/TRBV6-3
j_gene: TRBJ2-1
CDR3aa: CASSYSLSGGTYNEQFF
CDR3nt: TGTGCCAGCAGTTACTCCCTTAGCGGGGGGACCTACAATGAGCAGTTCTTC

abundance: NA
d_gene: NA
v_gene: TRBV6-2/TRBV6-3
j_gene: TRBJ1-1
CDR3aa: CASGSGRTIGTTEAFF
CDR3nt: TGTGCCAGCGGATCTGGGCGGACCATAGGGACCACTGAAGCTTTCTTT

abundance: few
d_gene: NA
v_gene: TRBV13
j_gene: TRBJ2-5
CDR3aa: CASSLSGKETQYF
CDR3nt: TGTGCCAGCAGCTTGAGTGGTAAAGAGACCCAGTACTTC

abundance: NA
d_gene: NA
v_gene: TRBV28
j_gene: TRBJ2-3
CDR3aa: CASSSGGRTDTQYF
CDR3nt: TGTGCCAGCAGTTCCGGGGGTCGCACAGATACGCAGTATTTT

abundance: NA
d_gene: TRBD2
v_gene: TRBV12-5
j_gene: TRBJ2-3
CDR3aa: CASEGTSADTQYF
CDR3nt: TGTGCTAGTGAGGGTACTAGCGCCGATACGCAGTATTTT

abundance: NA
d_gene: NA
v_gene: TRBV5-1
j_gene: TRBJ1-1
CDR3aa: CASSAGYGGRGNTEAFF
CDR3nt: TGCGCCAGCAGCGCCGGGTATGGGGGAAGAGGGAACACTGAAGCTTTCTTT